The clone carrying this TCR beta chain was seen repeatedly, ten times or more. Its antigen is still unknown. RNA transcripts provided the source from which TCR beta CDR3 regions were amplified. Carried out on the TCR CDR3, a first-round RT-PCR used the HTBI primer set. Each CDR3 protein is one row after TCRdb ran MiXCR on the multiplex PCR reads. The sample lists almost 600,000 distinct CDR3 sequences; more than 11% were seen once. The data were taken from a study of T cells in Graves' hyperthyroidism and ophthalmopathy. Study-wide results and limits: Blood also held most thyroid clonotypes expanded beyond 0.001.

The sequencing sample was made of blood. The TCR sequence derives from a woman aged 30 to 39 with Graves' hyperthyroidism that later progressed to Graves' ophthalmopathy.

CDR3 sequence: CASSLARLAGSDGELFF. Here the CDR3 DNA reads TGTGCCAGCAGTTTGGCTCGGCTAGCGGGATCGGACGGGGAGCTGTTTTTT. The chain recombines TRBV12-3 or TRBV12-4 with TRBJ2-2; TRBD2 matches at 9 bases. CDR3 length: 17 residues. V was pared by 3 bases and J by 7 bases, with 12 bases of the junction left unmatched.